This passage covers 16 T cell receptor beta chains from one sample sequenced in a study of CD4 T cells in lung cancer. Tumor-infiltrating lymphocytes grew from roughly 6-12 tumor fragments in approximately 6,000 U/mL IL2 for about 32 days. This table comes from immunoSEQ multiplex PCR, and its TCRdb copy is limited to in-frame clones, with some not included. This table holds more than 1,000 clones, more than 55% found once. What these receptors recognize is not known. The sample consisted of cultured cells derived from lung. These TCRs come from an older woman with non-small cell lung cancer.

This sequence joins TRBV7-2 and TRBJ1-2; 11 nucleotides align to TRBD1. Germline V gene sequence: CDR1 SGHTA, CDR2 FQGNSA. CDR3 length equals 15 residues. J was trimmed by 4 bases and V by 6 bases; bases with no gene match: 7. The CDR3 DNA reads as TGTGCCAGCAGTTTCGGGACAGGGGGGTTCTATGGCTACACCTTC. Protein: CASSFGTGGFYGYTF. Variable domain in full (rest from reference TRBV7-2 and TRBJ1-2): GAGVSQSPSNKVTEKGKDVELRCDPISGHTALYWYRQSLGQGLEFLIYFQGNSAPDKSGLPSDRFSAERTGGSVSTLTIQRTQQEDSAVYLCASSFGTGGFYGYTFGSGTRLTVV.

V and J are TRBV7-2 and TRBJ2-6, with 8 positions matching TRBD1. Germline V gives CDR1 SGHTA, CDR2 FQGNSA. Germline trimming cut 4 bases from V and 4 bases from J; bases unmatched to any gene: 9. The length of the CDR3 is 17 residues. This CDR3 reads CASSSIQGARGANVLTF. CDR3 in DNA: TGTGCCAGCAGCTCTATCCAGGGGGCGCGGGGGGCCAACGTCCTGACTTTC. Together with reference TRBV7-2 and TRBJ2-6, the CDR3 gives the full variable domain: GAGVSQSPSNKVTEKGKDVELRCDPISGHTALYWYRQSLGQGLEFLIYFQGNSAPDKSGLPSDRFSAERTGGSVSTLTIQRTQQEDSAVYLCASSSIQGARGANVLTFGAGSRLTVL.

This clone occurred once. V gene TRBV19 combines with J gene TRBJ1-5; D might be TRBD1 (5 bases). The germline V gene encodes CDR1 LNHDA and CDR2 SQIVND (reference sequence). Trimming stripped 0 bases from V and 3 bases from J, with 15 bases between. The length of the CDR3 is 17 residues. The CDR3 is CASSIDRRTPDNQPQHF. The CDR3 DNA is TGTGCCAGTAGTATAGATCGGCGGACACCAGACAATCAGCCCCAGCATTTT.

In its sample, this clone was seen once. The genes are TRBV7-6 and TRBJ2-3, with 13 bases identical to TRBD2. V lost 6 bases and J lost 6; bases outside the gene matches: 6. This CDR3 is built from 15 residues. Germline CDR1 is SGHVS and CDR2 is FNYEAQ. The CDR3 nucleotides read TGTGCCAGCAGACCCGGGACTAGCGGGGCCGATACGCAGTATTTT. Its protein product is CASRPGTSGADTQYF.

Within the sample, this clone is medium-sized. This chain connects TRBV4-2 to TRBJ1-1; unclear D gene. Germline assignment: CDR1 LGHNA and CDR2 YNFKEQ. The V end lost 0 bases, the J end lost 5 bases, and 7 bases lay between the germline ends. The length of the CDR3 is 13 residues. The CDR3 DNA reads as TGTGCCAGCAGCCAAGAGAGGCGTACTGAAGCTTTCTTT. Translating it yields CASSQERRTEAFF.

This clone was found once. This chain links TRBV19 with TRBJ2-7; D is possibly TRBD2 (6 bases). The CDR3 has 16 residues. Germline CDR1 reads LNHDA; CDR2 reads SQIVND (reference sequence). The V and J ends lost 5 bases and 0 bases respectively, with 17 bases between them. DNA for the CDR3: TGTGCCAGTAGTCCAGGATTCCGGGAGAGCTCCTACGAGCAGTACTTC. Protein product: CASSPGFRESSYEQYF.

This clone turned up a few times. The CDR3 DNA reads TGTGCCAGCAGCGTAGCCGGGGGACAGCGAGGGGACTACACCTTC. Protein product: CASSVAGGQRGDYTF. The chain recombines TRBV9 with TRBJ1-2; 7 nucleotides align to TRBD1. The CDR3 is 15 residues long. Germline V gene lookup returns CDR1 SGDLS and CDR2 YYNGEE. The ends lost 0 bases at V and 10 bases at J; junction bases unmatched: 12.

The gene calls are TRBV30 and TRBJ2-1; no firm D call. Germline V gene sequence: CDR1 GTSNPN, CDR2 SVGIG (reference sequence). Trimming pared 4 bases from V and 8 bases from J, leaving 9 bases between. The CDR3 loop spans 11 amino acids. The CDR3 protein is CAWMYGDEQFF. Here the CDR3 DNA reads TGTGCCTGGATGTATGGTGATGAGCAGTTCTTC.

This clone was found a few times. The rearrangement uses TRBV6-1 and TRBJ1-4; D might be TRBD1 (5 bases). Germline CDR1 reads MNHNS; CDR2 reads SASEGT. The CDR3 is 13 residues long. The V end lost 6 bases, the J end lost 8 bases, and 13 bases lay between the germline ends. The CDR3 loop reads CASRRGRKEKLFF. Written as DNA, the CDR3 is TGTGCCAGCAGGCGGGGGAGGAAGGAAAAACTGTTTTTT.

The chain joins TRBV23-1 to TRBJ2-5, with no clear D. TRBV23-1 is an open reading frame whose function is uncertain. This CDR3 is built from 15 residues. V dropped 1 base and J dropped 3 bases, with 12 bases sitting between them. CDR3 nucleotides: TGCGCCAGCAGTCAATTCGAACAAACCAAAGAGACCCAGTACTTC. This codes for CASSQFEQTKETQYF.

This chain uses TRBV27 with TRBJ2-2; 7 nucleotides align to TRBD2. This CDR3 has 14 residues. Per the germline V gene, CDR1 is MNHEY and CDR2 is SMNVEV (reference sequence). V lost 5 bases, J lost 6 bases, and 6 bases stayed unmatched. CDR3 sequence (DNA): TGTGCCAGCAGTGGGCTAGCGGTCCCCGGGGAGCTGTTTTTT. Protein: CASSGLAVPGELFF.

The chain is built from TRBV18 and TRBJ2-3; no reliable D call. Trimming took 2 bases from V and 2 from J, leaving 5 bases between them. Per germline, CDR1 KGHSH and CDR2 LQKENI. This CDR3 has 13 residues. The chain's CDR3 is CASSPTVTDTQYF. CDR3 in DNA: TGTGCCAGCTCACCAACGGTCACAGATACGCAGTATTTT. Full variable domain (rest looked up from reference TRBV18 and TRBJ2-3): NAGVMQNPRHLVRRRGQEARLRCSPMKGHSHVYWYRQLPEEGLKFMVYLQKENIIDESGMPKERFSAEFPKEGPSILRIQQVVRGDSAAYFCASSPTVTDTQYFGPGTRLTVL.

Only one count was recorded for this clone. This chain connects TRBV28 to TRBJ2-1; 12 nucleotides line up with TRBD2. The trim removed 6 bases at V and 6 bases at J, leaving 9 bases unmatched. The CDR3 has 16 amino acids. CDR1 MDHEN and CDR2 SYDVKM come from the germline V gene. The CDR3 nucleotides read TGTGCCAGCAGGGGTGGAACTAGCGGGGGGCCCAATGAGCAGTTCTTC. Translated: CASRGGTSGGPNEQFF.

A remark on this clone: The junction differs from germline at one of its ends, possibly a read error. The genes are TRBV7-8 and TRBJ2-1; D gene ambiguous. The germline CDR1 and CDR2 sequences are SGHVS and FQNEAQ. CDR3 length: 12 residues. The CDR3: CLPEGPYNEQFF. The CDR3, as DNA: TGCCTCCCCGAAGGCCCCTACAATGAGCAGTTCTTC.

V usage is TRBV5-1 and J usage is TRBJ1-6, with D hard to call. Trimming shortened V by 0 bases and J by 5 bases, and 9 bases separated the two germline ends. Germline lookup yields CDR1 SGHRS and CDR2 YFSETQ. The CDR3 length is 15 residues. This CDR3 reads CASSLGSFDNSPLHF. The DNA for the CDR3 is TGCGCCAGCAGCTTGGGGTCATTCGATAATTCACCCCTCCACTTT.

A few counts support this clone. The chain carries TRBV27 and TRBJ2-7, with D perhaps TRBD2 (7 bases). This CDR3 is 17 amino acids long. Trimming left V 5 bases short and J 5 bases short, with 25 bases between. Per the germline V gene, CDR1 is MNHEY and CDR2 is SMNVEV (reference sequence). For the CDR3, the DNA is TGTGCCAGCAGTGTATTTGGGAGGGCAGGGGCAAGGGACGAGCAGTACTTC. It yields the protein CASSVFGRAGARDEQYF.